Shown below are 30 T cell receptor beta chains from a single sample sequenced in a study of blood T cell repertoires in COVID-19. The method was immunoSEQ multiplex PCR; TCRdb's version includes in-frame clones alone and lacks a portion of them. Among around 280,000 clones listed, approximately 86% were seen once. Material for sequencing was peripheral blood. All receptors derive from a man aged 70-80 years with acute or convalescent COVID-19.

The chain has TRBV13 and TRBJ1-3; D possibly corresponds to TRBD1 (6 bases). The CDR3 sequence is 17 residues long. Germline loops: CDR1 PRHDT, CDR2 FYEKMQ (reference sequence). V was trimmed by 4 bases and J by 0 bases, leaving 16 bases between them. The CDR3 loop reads CASSSPGHISSGNTIYF. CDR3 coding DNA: TGTGCCAGCAGCTCGCCGGGACACATTAGCTCTGGAAACACCATATATTTT.

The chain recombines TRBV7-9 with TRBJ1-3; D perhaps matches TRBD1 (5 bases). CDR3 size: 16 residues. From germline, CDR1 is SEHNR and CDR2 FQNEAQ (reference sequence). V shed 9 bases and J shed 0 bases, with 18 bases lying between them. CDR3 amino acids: CASASTAPFSGNTIYF. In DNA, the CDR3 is TGTGCCAGTGCTTCGACAGCACCTTTCTCTGGAAACACCATATATTTT.

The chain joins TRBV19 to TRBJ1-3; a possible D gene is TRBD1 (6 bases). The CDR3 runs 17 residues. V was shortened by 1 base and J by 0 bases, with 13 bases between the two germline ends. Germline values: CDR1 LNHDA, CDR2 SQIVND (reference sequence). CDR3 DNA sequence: TGTGCCAGTAGTATAGCACAGGGTGGAGTCTCTGGAAACACCATATATTTT. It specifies CASSIAQGGVSGNTIYF.

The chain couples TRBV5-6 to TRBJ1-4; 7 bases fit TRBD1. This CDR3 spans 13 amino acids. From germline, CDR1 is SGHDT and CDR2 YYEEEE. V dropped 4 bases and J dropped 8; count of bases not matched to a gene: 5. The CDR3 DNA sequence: TGTGCCAGCAGCACCGGACAGGTAGAAAAACTGTTTTTT. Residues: CASSTGQVEKLFF.

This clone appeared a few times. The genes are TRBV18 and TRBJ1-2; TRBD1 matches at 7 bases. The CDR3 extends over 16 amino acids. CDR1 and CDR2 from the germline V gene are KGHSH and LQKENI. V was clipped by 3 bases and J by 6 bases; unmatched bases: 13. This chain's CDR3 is CASSPDRRDRVDGYTF. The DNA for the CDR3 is TGTGCCAGCTCACCGGATAGACGAGACAGGGTCGATGGCTACACCTTC.

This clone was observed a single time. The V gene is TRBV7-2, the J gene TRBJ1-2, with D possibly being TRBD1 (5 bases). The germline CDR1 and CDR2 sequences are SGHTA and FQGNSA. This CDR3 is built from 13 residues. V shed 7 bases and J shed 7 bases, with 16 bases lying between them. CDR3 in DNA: TGTGCCAGCACCCTTAGTCAGGGATCTGGCTACACCTTC. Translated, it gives CASTLSQGSGYTF.

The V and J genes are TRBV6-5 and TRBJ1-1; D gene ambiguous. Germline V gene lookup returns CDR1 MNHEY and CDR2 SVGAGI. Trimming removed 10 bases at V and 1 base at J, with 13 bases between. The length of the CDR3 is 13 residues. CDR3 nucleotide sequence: TGTGCCACTACCCGAGAGGGGAACACTGAAGCTTTCTTT. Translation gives CATTREGNTEAFF.

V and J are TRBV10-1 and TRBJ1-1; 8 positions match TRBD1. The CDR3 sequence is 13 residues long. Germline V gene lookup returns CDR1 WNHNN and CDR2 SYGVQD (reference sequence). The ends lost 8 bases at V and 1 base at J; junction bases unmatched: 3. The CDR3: CASQGQGNTEAFF. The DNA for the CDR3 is TGCGCCAGCCAAGGACAGGGGAACACTGAAGCTTTCTTT.

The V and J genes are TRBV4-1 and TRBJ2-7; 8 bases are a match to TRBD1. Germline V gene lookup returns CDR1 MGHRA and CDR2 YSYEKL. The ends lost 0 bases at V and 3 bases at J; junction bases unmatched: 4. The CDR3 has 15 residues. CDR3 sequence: CASSQDLGQGYEQYF. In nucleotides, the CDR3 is TGCGCCAGCAGCCAAGATCTCGGACAGGGCTACGAGCAGTACTTC.

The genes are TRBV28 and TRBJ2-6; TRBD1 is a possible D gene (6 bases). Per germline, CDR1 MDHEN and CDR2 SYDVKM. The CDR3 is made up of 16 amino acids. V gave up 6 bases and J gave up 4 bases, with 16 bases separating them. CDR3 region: CASSPLTGYGANVLTF. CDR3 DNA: TGTGCCAGCAGCCCCCTGACAGGTTACGGGGCCAACGTCCTGACTTTC.

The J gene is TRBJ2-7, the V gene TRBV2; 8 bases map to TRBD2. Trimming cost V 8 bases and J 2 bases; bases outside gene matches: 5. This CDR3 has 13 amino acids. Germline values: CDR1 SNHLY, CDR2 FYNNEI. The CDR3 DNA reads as TGTGCCAGCTCACGGCGGGGGGCCTACGAGCAGTACTTC. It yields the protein CASSRRGAYEQYF.

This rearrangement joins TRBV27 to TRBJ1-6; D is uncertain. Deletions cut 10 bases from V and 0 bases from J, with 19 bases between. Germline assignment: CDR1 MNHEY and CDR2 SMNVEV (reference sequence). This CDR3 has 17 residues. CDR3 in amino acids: CATSLRGLSSYNSPLHF. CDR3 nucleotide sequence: TGTGCCACCTCCTTAAGAGGCTTGAGCTCCTATAATTCACCCCTCCACTTT.

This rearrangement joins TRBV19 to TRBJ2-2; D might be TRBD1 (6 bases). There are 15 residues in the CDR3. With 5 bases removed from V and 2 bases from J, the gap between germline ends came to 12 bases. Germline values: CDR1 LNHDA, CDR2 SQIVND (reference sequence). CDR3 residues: CASSPRDKNTGELFF. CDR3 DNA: TGTGCCAGTAGTCCCCGGGACAAAAACACCGGGGAGCTGTTTTTT.

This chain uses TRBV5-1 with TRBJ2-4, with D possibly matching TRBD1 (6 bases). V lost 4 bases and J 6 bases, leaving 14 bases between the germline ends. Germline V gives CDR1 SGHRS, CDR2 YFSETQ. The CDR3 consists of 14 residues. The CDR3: CASSVNRDTNIQYF. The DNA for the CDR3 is TGCGCCAGCAGCGTAAACCGGGACACAAACATTCAGTACTTC.

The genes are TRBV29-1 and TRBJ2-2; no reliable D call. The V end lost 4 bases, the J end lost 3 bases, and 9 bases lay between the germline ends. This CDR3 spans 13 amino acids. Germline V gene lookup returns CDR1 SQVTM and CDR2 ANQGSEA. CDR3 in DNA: TGCAGCGTTGCTTCGACATACACCGGGGAGCTGTTTTTT. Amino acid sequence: CSVASTYTGELFF.

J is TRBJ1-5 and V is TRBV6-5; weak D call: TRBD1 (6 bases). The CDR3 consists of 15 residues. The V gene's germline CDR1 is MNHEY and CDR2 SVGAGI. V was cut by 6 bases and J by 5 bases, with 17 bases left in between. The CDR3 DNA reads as TGTGCCAGCAGAATTAATACAGGGATCGATCAGCCCCAGCATTTT. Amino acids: CASRINTGIDQPQHF.

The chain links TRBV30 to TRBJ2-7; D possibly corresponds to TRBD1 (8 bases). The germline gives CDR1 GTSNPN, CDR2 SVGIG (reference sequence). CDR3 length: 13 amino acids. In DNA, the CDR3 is TGTGCTGGGGCGGGGGACAGGACCTACGAGCAGTACTTC. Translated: CAGAGDRTYEQYF.

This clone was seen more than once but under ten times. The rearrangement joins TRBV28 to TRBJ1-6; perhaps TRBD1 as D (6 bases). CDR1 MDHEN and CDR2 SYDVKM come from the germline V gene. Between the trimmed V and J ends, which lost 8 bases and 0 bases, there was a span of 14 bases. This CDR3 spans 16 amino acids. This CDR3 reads CASGVGGASYNSPLHF. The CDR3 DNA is TGTGCCAGCGGAGTAGGGGGGGCCTCCTATAATTCACCCCTCCACTTT.

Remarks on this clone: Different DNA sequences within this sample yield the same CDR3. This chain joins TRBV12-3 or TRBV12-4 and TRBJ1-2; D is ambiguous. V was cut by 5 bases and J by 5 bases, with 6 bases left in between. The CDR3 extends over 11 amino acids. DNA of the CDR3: TGTGCCAGCAGTAACAGATATGGCTACACCTTC. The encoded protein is CASSNRYGYTF.

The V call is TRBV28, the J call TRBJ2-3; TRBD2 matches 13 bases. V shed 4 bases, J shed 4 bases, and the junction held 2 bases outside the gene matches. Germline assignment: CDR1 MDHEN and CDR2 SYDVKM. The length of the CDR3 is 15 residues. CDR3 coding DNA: TGTGCCAGCAGTTCCGGGACTAGCGGGGCAGATACGCAGTATTTT. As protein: CASSSGTSGADTQYF.

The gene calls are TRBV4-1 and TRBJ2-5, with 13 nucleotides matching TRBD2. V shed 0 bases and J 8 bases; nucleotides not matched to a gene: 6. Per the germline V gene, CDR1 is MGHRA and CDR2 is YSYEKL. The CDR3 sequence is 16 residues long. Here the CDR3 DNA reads TGCGCCAGCAGCCAAGATGGGACTAGCGGGGTATCTACCCAGTACTTC. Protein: CASSQDGTSGVSTQYF.

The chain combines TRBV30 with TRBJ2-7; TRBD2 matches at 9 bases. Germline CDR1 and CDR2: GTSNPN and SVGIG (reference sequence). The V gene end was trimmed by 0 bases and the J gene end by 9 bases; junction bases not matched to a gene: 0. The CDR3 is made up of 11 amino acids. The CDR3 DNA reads TGTGCCTGGAGTGTAGCGGGAGGGCAGTACTTC. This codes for CAWSVAGGQYF.

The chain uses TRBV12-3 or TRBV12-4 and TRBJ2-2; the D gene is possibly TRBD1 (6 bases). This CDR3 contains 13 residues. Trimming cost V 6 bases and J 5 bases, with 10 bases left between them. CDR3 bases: TGTGCCAGCAGGGGGACAATTACCGGGGAGCTGTTTTTT. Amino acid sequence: CASRGTITGELFF.

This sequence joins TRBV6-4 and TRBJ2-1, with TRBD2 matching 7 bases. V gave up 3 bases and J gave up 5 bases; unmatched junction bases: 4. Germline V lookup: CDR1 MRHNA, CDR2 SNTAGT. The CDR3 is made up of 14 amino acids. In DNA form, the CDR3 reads TGTGCCAGCAGTGAAGGCGGGAGCAACAATGAGCAGTTCTTC. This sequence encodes CASSEGGSNNEQFF.

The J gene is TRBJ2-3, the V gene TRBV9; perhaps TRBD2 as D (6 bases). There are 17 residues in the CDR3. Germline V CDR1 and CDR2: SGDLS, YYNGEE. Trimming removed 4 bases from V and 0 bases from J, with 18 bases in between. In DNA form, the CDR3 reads TGTGCCAGCAGCATCACCGATAGCGGACTTAGCACAGATACGCAGTATTTT. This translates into CASSITDSGLSTDTQYF.

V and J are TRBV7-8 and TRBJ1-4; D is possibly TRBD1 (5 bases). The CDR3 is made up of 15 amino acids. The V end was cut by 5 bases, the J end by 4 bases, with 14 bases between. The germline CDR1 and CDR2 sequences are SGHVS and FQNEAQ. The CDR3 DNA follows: TGTGCCAGCAGCCCGAAAGCCAGGGATAATGAAAAACTGTTTTTT. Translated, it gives CASSPKARDNEKLFF.

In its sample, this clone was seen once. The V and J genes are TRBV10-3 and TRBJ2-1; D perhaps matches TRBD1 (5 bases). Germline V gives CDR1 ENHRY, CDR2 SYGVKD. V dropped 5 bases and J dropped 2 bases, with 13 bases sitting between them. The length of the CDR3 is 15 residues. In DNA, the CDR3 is TGTGCCATCAGTTCCTGGGGCAGCGCCTACAATGAGCAGTTCTTC. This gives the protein CAISSWGSAYNEQFF.

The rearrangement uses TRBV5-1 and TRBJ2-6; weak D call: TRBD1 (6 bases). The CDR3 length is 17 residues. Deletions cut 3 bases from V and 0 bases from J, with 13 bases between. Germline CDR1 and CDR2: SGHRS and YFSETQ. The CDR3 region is CASSSEGESSGANVLTF. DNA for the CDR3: TGCGCCAGCAGCTCAGAGGGGGAAAGCTCTGGGGCCAACGTCCTGACTTTC.

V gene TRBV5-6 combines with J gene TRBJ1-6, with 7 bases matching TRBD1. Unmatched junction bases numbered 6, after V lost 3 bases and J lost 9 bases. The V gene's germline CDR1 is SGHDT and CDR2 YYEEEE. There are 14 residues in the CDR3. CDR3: CASSSRQGGSPLHF. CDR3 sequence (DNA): TGTGCCAGCAGCTCGCGACAGGGTGGTTCACCCCTCCACTTT.

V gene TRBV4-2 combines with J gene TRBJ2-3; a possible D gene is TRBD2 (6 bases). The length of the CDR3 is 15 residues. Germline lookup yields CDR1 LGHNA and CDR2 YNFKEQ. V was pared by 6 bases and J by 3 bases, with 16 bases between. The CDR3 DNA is TGTGCCAGCAGGCTATCCCACGGAGGGACAGATACGCAGTATTTT. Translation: CASRLSHGGTDTQYF.